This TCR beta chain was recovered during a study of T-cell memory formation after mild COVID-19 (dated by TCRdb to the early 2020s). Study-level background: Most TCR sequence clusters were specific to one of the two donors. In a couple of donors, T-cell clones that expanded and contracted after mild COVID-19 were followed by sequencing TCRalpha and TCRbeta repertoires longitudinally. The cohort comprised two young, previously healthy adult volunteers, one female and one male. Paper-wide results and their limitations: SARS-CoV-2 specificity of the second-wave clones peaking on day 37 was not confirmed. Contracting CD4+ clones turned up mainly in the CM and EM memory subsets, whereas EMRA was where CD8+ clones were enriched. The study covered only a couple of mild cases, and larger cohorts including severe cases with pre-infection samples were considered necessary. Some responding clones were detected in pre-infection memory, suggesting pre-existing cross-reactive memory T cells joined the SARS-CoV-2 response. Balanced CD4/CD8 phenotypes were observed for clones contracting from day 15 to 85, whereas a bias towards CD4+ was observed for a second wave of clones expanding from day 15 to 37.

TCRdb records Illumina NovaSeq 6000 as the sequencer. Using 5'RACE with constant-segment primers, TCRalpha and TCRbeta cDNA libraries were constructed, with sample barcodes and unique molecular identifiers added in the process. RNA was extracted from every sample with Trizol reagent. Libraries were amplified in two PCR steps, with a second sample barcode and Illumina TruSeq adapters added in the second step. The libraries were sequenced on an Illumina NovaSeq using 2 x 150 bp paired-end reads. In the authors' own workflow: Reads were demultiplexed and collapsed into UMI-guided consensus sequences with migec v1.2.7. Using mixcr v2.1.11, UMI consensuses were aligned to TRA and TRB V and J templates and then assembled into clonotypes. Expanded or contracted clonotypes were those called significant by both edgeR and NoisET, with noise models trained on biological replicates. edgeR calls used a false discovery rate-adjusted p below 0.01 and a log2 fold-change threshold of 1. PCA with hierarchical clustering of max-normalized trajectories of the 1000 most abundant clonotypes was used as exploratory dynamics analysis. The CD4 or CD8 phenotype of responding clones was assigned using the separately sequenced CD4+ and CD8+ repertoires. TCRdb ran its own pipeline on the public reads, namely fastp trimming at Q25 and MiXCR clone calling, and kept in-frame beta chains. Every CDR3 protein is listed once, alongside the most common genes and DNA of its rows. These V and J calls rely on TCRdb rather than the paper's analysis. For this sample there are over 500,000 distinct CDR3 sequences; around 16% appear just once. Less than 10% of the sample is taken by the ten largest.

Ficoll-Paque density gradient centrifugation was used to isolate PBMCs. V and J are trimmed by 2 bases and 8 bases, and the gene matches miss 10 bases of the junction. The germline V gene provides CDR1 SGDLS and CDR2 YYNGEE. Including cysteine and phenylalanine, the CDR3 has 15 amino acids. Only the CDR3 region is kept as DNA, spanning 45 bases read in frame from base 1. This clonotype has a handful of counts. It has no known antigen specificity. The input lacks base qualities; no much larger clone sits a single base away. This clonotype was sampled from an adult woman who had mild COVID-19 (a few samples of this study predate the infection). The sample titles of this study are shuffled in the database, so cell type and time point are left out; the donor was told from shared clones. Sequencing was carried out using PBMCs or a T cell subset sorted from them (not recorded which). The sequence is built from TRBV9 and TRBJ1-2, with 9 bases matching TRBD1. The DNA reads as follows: TGTGCCAGCAGCGTCCCTCCGGGACAGGGAGGCGGCTACACCTTC. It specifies CASSVPPGQGGGYTF.